Included here is one T cell receptor (beta chain) sequence, with context. The antigen is unknown. The sample comes from a study of long-term antiretroviral therapy in people with HIV. Whole-study context: The earliest samples came from an era when ART typically awaited falling CD4 counts. Points from the study as a whole: Pre-ART clonal expansions dominated every time point's repertoire. The ART regimens used between 2004 and 2017 may be less effective than current ones.

Survey level was the resolution at which the v3.0 immunoSEQ assay ran. This table comes from immunoSEQ multiplex PCR, and its TCRdb copy is limited to in-frame clones, with some not included. The sample consists of about 28,000 clones, nearly 95% of them appearing once. With 7 bases removed from V and 7 bases from J, the gap between germline ends came to 14 bases. Germline CDR1 is LGHNA and CDR2 is YSLEER. The CDR3 covers 13 residues. This TCR derives from a man aged 25 to 40 with HIV. The chain carries TRBV4-3 and TRBJ2-1; D is perhaps TRBD1 or TRBD2 (5 bases each). The input for sequencing was unsorted PBMCs, taken 6 to 6.5 years after starting antiretroviral therapy. CDR3 DNA: TGCGCCAGCACCTCTGACTGGGGGAATGAGCAGTTCTTC. Translated: CASTSDWGNEQFF.